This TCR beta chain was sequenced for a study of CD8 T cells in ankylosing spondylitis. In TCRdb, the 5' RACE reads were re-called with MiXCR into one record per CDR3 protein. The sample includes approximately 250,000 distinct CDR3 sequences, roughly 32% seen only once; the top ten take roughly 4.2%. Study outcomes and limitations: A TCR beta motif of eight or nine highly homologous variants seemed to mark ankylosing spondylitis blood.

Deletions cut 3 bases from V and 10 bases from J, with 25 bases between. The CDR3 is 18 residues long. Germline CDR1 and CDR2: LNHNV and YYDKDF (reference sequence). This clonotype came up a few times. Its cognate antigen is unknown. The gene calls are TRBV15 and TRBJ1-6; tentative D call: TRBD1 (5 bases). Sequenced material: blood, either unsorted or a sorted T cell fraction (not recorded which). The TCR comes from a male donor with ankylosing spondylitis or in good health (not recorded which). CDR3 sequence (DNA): TGTGCCACCAGCAGGAAGGGCCTCAGCAGGGAGGGAAGGTCACCCCTCCACTTT. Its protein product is CATSRKGLSREGRSPLHF. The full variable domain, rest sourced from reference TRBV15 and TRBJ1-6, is DAMVIQNPRYQVTQFGKPVTLSCSQTLNHNVMYWYQQKSSQAPKLLFHYYDKDFNNEADTPDNFQSRRPNTSFCFLDIRSPGLGDTAMYLCATSRKGLSREGRSPLHFGNGTRLTVT.